This TCR beta chain is drawn from a study of cytomegalovirus exposure and HLA in healthy donors. Looking at the study overall: Early released data comprised 75 million to 100 million unique TCRs from HLA-typed donors.

The PCR ran on 60 Vbeta and 13 Jbeta primers. Method: immunoSEQ multiplex PCR; TCRdb's copy keeps in-frame clones and lacks some. Of 130,000 or so clones listed, roughly 8.6% are singletons. Study-level points and caveats: Later work associated approximately 17,000 TCR beta sequences with HLA alleles at 0.05 false discovery rate. Cytomegalovirus association was assigned to 170 or so TCR beta chains.

Comment on this clone: Its antigen remains unknown.

The sequenced sample consisted of PBMCs. The clonotype comes from a woman aged 40-49 years in good health and CMV-seropositive.

CDR3 sequence (DNA): TGTGCCAGCAGCTTAAACGGGAAGACATTTGAAAAACTGTTTTTT. The encoded protein is CASSLNGKTFEKLFF. The rearrangement uses TRBV7-2 and TRBJ1-4; no clear D. The CDR3 runs 15 residues. Germline lookup yields CDR1 SGHTA and CDR2 FQGNSA. V lost 2 bases and J lost 7, with 14 bases in between.